The rows below give T cell receptor beta chains drawn from one sample of a study of cytomegalovirus exposure and HLA in healthy donors. Data came from immunoSEQ multiplex PCR; TCRdb stores just in-frame clones and leaves some out. The data contain over 20,000 clones, approximately 70% of them singletons. Source material: PBMCs. The receptors originated from a woman between 50 and 59 years old in good health and CMV-seronegative. Both conserved end residues are part of each CDR3. D genes are given only for firm matches. Clone size, where shown, is once, few, many, or a class for clones that have expanded.

j_gene: TRBJ2-7
d_gene: .
abundance: .
v_gene: TRBV10-3
CDR3aa: CAIREGGGSYEQYF
CDR3nt: TGTGCCATCAGGGAGGGTGGAGGGTCCTACGAGCAGTACTTC

j_gene: TRBJ2-7
d_gene: .
abundance: .
v_gene: TRBV6-5
CDR3aa: CASSSMEQGSYEQYF
CDR3nt: TGTGCCAGCAGTTCGATGGAACAGGGATCCTACGAGCAGTACTTC

j_gene: TRBJ1-1
d_gene: .
abundance: few
v_gene: TRBV5-8
CDR3aa: CASSLGRPEAFF
CDR3nt: TGTGCCAGCAGCTTGGGGAGGCCGGAAGCTTTCTTT

j_gene: TRBJ1-6
d_gene: TRBD1
abundance: .
v_gene: TRBV4-1
CDR3aa: CASSQDRRQGPSSYNSPLHF
CDR3nt: TGCGCCAGCAGCCAAGATCGTCGACAGGGCCCGAGCTCCTATAATTCACCCCTCCACTTT

j_gene: TRBJ1-5
d_gene: TRBD1
abundance: .
v_gene: TRBV19
CDR3aa: CASSMRQGEQPQHF
CDR3nt: TGTGCCAGTAGTATGAGACAGGGCGAGCAGCCCCAGCATTTT

j_gene: TRBJ1-1
d_gene: TRBD1
abundance: .
v_gene: TRBV5-1
CDR3aa: CASSLGQGGAFF
CDR3nt: TGCGCCAGCAGCTTGGGACAGGGGGGAGCTTTCTTT

j_gene: TRBJ2-2
d_gene: .
abundance: .
v_gene: TRBV5-1
CDR3aa: CASSTDRTGELFF
CDR3nt: TGCGCCAGCAGCACTGACAGAACCGGGGAGCTGTTTTTT

j_gene: TRBJ1-6
d_gene: .
abundance: .
v_gene: TRBV7-9
CDR3aa: CASSFENSPLHF
CDR3nt: TGTGCCAGCAGCTTTGAGAATTCACCCCTCCACTTT

j_gene: TRBJ2-3
d_gene: .
abundance: .
v_gene: TRBV19
CDR3aa: CASNAGYTDTQYF
CDR3nt: TGTGCCAGTAATGCGGGGTACACAGATACGCAGTATTTT

j_gene: TRBJ2-3
d_gene: TRBD2
abundance: .
v_gene: TRBV7-2
CDR3aa: CASSLGREGRNF
CDR3nt: TGTGCCAGCAGCTTGGGGCGGGAGGGTAGGAATTTT

j_gene: TRBJ1-1
d_gene: .
abundance: .
v_gene: TRBV25-1
CDR3aa: CASQGWGTEAFF
CDR3nt: TGTGCCAGCCAGGGATGGGGCACTGAAGCTTTCTTT

j_gene: TRBJ2-1
d_gene: TRBD2
abundance: .
v_gene: TRBV9
CDR3aa: CASSAGGGGSYNEQFF
CDR3nt: TGTGCCAGCAGCGCCGGGGGCGGGGGGTCCTACAATGAGCAGTTCTTC

j_gene: TRBJ1-1
d_gene: TRBD1
abundance: .
v_gene: TRBV6-6
CDR3aa: CASSVTGTMNTEAFF
CDR3nt: TGTGCCAGCAGTGTGACAGGGACCATGAACACTGAAGCTTTCTTT

j_gene: TRBJ2-7
d_gene: .
abundance: .
v_gene: TRBV7-8
CDR3aa: CASSIRGVEGEQYF
CDR3nt: TGTGCCAGCAGCATCCGAGGGGTGGAGGGCGAGCAGTACTTC

j_gene: TRBJ1-3
d_gene: TRBD1
abundance: .
v_gene: TRBV6-5
CDR3aa: CASTRTGIGNTIYF
CDR3nt: TGTGCCAGCACCCGGACAGGGATTGGAAACACCATATATTTT

j_gene: TRBJ1-1
d_gene: TRBD1
abundance: .
v_gene: TRBV18
CDR3aa: CASSRDRDTEAFF
CDR3nt: TGTGCCAGCTCACGGGACAGGGACACTGAAGCTTTCTTT

j_gene: TRBJ1-1
d_gene: .
abundance: once
v_gene: TRBV7-7
CDR3aa: CASSSGWNTEAFF
CDR3nt: TGTGCCAGCAGCTCAGGGTGGAACACTGAAGCTTTCTTT

j_gene: TRBJ1-1
d_gene: .
abundance: .
v_gene: TRBV29-1
CDR3aa: CSVPSYLTGYTEAFF
CDR3nt: TGCAGCGTTCCCAGCTACCTCACAGGGTACACTGAAGCTTTCTTT

j_gene: TRBJ2-1
d_gene: TRBD2
abundance: .
v_gene: TRBV29-1
CDR3aa: CSVDGLANEQFF
CDR3nt: TGCAGCGTTGACGGACTAGCAAATGAGCAGTTCTTC

j_gene: TRBJ1-2
d_gene: .
abundance: .
v_gene: TRBV29-1
CDR3aa: CSVDRDGGSGYTF
CDR3nt: TGCAGCGTTGACCGGGACGGGGGAAGTGGCTACACCTTC

j_gene: TRBJ1-2
d_gene: TRBD1
abundance: .
v_gene: TRBV6-6
CDR3aa: CASSYRDSQRGYTF
CDR3nt: TGTGCCAGCAGTTACCGGGACAGCCAGCGAGGCTACACCTTC

j_gene: TRBJ1-5
d_gene: TRBD1
abundance: .
v_gene: TRBV9
CDR3aa: CASSTGTGDSNQPQHF
CDR3nt: TGTGCCAGCAGCACGGGGACAGGGGACAGCAATCAGCCCCAGCATTTT

j_gene: TRBJ1-1
d_gene: TRBD1
abundance: .
v_gene: TRBV25-1
CDR3aa: CASSEGVTGEAFF
CDR3nt: TGTGCCAGCAGTGAAGGCGTGACAGGGGAAGCTTTCTTT

j_gene: TRBJ1-1
d_gene: TRBD1
abundance: .
v_gene: TRBV7-2
CDR3aa: CASSVGTAIVGAFF
CDR3nt: TGTGCCAGCAGCGTCGGGACAGCGATTGTGGGAGCTTTCTTT

j_gene: TRBJ1-2
d_gene: TRBD1
abundance: .
v_gene: TRBV29-1
CDR3aa: CSSGTGTNYGYTF
CDR3nt: TGCAGCTCTGGGACAGGCACTAACTATGGCTACACCTTC

j_gene: TRBJ2-5
d_gene: .
abundance: few
v_gene: TRBV5-1
CDR3aa: CASSLGLAGLETQYF
CDR3nt: TGCGCCAGCAGCTTGGGGTTAGCTGGACTTGAGACCCAGTACTTC